These T cell receptor beta chains were read from a single sample in a study of T-cell reconstitution after alpha-beta-depleted transplantation in children. TCRdb re-analysed the PCR reads in MiXCR, keeping a single row per CDR3 protein. The table records about 220,000 distinct CDR3 sequences, about a sixth of them present only once. The starting material was PBMCs, mostly from graft donor cells, obtained 360 days after TCRalphabeta/CD19-depleted stem cell transplant. These receptors all come from a male patient aged 2-15 years who had a stem cell transplant for acute lymphoblastic leukemia, so the T cells may come from the graft donor. The CDR3 runs from the conserved cysteine through the conserved F or W. Fields, in order: V gene, D gene, clone size, J gene, CDR3 DNA, CDR3 protein. D genes are given only for firm matches. Rows may omit the clone size; those that give it use once, few, many or a size class.

V gene: TRBV7-9
D gene: TRBD2
clone size: -
J gene: TRBJ2-5
CDR3 DNA: TGTGCCAGCACCTCTAACGGACTAGCGATGATGGGAGAGACCCAGTACTTC
CDR3 protein: CASTSNGLAMMGETQYF

V gene: TRBV12-3/TRBV12-4
D gene: TRBD1
clone size: -
J gene: TRBJ1-2
CDR3 DNA: TGTGCCAGCAGCGGAGGGACAGGTGGTGGCTACACCTTC
CDR3 protein: CASSGGTGGGYTF

V gene: TRBV11-2
D gene: TRBD1
clone size: few
J gene: TRBJ2-3
CDR3 DNA: TGTGCCAGCAGCACAATCAGGGGGCGCACAGATACGCAGTATTTT
CDR3 protein: CASSTIRGRTDTQYF

V gene: TRBV29-1
D gene: -
clone size: many
J gene: TRBJ2-6
CDR3 DNA: TGCAGCGTTGAATACGGGGCCAACGTCCTGACTTTC
CDR3 protein: CSVEYGANVLTF

V gene: TRBV12-3/TRBV12-4
D gene: TRBD2
clone size: -
J gene: TRBJ2-3
CDR3 DNA: TGTGCCAGCAGTAGAACTAGCGCTTCAGATACGCAGTATTTT
CDR3 protein: CASSRTSASDTQYF

V gene: TRBV5-1
D gene: -
clone size: -
J gene: TRBJ1-2
CDR3 DNA: TGCGCCAGCAGCTTGCAGGGGACCGCTAACTATGGCTACACCTTC
CDR3 protein: CASSLQGTANYGYTF

V gene: TRBV18
D gene: -
clone size: -
J gene: TRBJ2-1
CDR3 DNA: TGTGCCAGCTCACCACCCAGGGCAGGAATTGAGCAGTTCTTC
CDR3 protein: CASSPPRAGIEQFF

V gene: TRBV28
D gene: -
clone size: few
J gene: TRBJ2-7
CDR3 DNA: TGTGCCAGCAGTTTCTACAGGAGAAGCTCCTACGAGCAGTACTTC
CDR3 protein: CASSFYRRSSYEQYF

V gene: TRBV5-6
D gene: -
clone size: many
J gene: TRBJ2-3
CDR3 DNA: TGTGCCAGCAGCTTATATGGGGGGCGCCTATCAAAAACAGATACGCAGTATTTT
CDR3 protein: CASSLYGGRLSKTDTQYF

V gene: TRBV11-1
D gene: -
clone size: few
J gene: TRBJ1-6
CDR3 DNA: TGTGCCAGCAGCTTAGCGGGGGGTACCTATAATTCACCCCTCCACTTT
CDR3 protein: CASSLAGGTYNSPLHF

V gene: TRBV5-1
D gene: TRBD1
clone size: -
J gene: TRBJ2-5
CDR3 DNA: TGCGCCAGCAGCTTGGCGTCAGGGGGAAAGACCCAGTACTTC
CDR3 protein: CASSLASGGKTQYF

V gene: TRBV7-7
D gene: TRBD2
clone size: few
J gene: TRBJ2-3
CDR3 DNA: TGTGCCAGCAGCGCGGGGACTAGCGGGGGGGCAGATACGCAGTATTTT
CDR3 protein: CASSAGTSGGADTQYF

V gene: TRBV7-3
D gene: -
clone size: -
J gene: TRBJ2-2
CDR3 DNA: TGTGCCAGCAGCTCCCCGACAGACACCGGGGAGCTGTTTTTT
CDR3 protein: CASSSPTDTGELFF

V gene: TRBV3-1
D gene: -
clone size: few
J gene: TRBJ2-3
CDR3 DNA: TGTGCCAGCAGCCAAACCTCTTTCCGGTTCCTGCTTGCCGATACGCAGTATTTT
CDR3 protein: CASSQTSFRFLLADTQYF

V gene: TRBV11-1
D gene: TRBD1
clone size: -
J gene: TRBJ1-5
CDR3 DNA: TGTGCCAGCGGAGACAGGGGCCTCCATCAGCCCCAGCGTTTT
CDR3 protein: CASGDRGLHQPQRF

V gene: TRBV7-9
D gene: -
clone size: few
J gene: TRBJ1-2
CDR3 DNA: TGTGCCTCCGGGGAGCGGAGTTTCGTGACCGGCGGCTACACCTTC
CDR3 protein: CASGERSFVTGGYTF

V gene: TRBV5-1
D gene: TRBD2
clone size: -
J gene: TRBJ2-1
CDR3 DNA: TGCGCCAGCAGCCCCCAGACTAGCGGGGGCTACAATGAGCAGTTCTTC
CDR3 protein: CASSPQTSGGYNEQFF

V gene: TRBV4-2
D gene: -
clone size: -
J gene: TRBJ2-5
CDR3 DNA: TGTGCCACCAGCCCACAGGGAGGAGAGACCCAGTACTTC
CDR3 protein: CATSPQGGETQYF

V gene: TRBV28
D gene: TRBD2
clone size: -
J gene: TRBJ2-3
CDR3 DNA: TGTGCCAGCAGTTCCTTAGCGGGGGACCTACCCCACGATACTTTCACAGATACGCAGTATTTT
CDR3 protein: CASSSLAGDLPHDTFTDTQYF

V gene: TRBV28
D gene: -
clone size: -
J gene: TRBJ1-3
CDR3 DNA: TGTGCCAGCATTCACGGGGGGGGAGTTTCTGGAAACACCATATATTTT
CDR3 protein: CASIHGGGVSGNTIYF

V gene: TRBV18
D gene: -
clone size: -
J gene: TRBJ2-3
CDR3 DNA: TGTGCCAGCTCACCCACCCAACCGGGTATAGCAGATACGCAGTATTTT
CDR3 protein: CASSPTQPGIADTQYF

V gene: TRBV10-3
D gene: TRBD2
clone size: -
J gene: TRBJ2-2
CDR3 DNA: TGTGCCATCACCGGGGGGGCTACCACCGGGGAGCTGTTTTTT
CDR3 protein: CAITGGATTGELFF

V gene: TRBV5-1
D gene: TRBD1
clone size: few
J gene: TRBJ1-1
CDR3 DNA: TGCGCCAGCAGCTTGGAAGGGACAGCGAACACTGAAGCTTTCTTT
CDR3 protein: CASSLEGTANTEAFF

V gene: TRBV20-1
D gene: TRBD1
clone size: few
J gene: TRBJ1-1
CDR3 DNA: TGCAGTGCTAGGCTTTGGACAGGAATTTATACTGAAGCTTTCTTT
CDR3 protein: CSARLWTGIYTEAFF

V gene: TRBV29-1
D gene: -
clone size: -
J gene: TRBJ2-2
CDR3 DNA: TGCAGCGTTGAGATGGACAGCTACACCGGGGAGCTGTTTTTT
CDR3 protein: CSVEMDSYTGELFF

V gene: TRBV12-3/TRBV12-4
D gene: TRBD1
clone size: few
J gene: TRBJ1-5
CDR3 DNA: TGTGCCAGCAGCCCCGGGACAGGGAGTGGTAATCAGCCCCAGCATTTT
CDR3 protein: CASSPGTGSGNQPQHF

V gene: TRBV18
D gene: -
clone size: -
J gene: TRBJ1-1
CDR3 DNA: TGTGCCAGCTCACCTCTATCTCAAATGAACACTGAAGCTTTCTTT
CDR3 protein: CASSPLSQMNTEAFF

V gene: TRBV9
D gene: -
clone size: -
J gene: TRBJ2-5
CDR3 DNA: TGTGCCAGCAGCGCTCGGGACGGCGTATGGGAGACCCAGTACTTC
CDR3 protein: CASSARDGVWETQYF

V gene: TRBV29-1
D gene: -
clone size: many
J gene: TRBJ1-3
CDR3 DNA: TGCAGCGTTGTTAAAGACTCTGGAAACACCATATATTTT
CDR3 protein: CSVVKDSGNTIYF

V gene: TRBV18
D gene: -
clone size: -
J gene: TRBJ1-2
CDR3 DNA: TGTGCCAGCTCACCAGGACAACTTCCACTCTATGGCTACACCTTC
CDR3 protein: CASSPGQLPLYGYTF

V gene: TRBV7-2
D gene: -
clone size: -
J gene: TRBJ2-4
CDR3 DNA: TGTGCCAGCAGCAACTTAGGGCTCGAGGGGAACATTCAGTACTTC
CDR3 protein: CASSNLGLEGNIQYF

V gene: TRBV20-1
D gene: TRBD1
clone size: few
J gene: TRBJ2-5
CDR3 DNA: TGCAGTGCTAGACGGAGCTCGGACAGGGCAGAGACCCAGTACTTC
CDR3 protein: CSARRSSDRAETQYF

V gene: TRBV11-1
D gene: TRBD1
clone size: few
J gene: TRBJ1-1
CDR3 DNA: TGTGCCAGCAGCTTAGAGGGACAGAGTTCCTTGGGGATGAACACTGAAGCTTTCTTT
CDR3 protein: CASSLEGQSSLGMNTEAFF

V gene: TRBV7-6
D gene: -
clone size: -
J gene: TRBJ2-2
CDR3 DNA: TGTGCCAGCAGCGCCCCGGTCTACACCGGGGAGCTGTTTTTT
CDR3 protein: CASSAPVYTGELFF

V gene: TRBV4-1
D gene: -
clone size: few
J gene: TRBJ2-4
CDR3 DNA: TGCGCCAGCAGCCAGCGACAGGACGTCATAGCCAAAAACATTCAGTACTTC
CDR3 protein: CASSQRQDVIAKNIQYF

V gene: TRBV2
D gene: -
clone size: -
J gene: TRBJ2-7
CDR3 DNA: TGTGCCAGCAACAGGGAATCCTACGAGCAGTACTTC
CDR3 protein: CASNRESYEQYF

V gene: TRBV29-1
D gene: -
clone size: many
J gene: TRBJ1-2
CDR3 DNA: TGCAGCGTTGAAGAAGTACCCGGGGATGGCTACACCTTC
CDR3 protein: CSVEEVPGDGYTF